These 27 T cell receptor beta chains came from one sample sequenced in a study of T cell changes during pregnancy in multiple sclerosis. Sequencing used immunoSEQ multiplex PCR; TCRdb keeps in-frame clones, though not all of them. The profile shows 30,000 to 35,000 clones, 70% to 90% of them singletons. The sequences come from CD8+ T cells from peripheral blood mononuclear cells, collected in the third trimester of pregnancy. These receptors all stem from a female donor with multiple sclerosis, enrolled in a pregnancy study.

The chain joins TRBV5-1 to TRBJ1-2, with 7 bases matching TRBD1. This CDR3 spans 14 amino acids. The junction had 9 bases not matched to a gene; V was cut back by 3 bases and J by 7 bases. From germline, CDR1 is SGHRS and CDR2 YFSETQ. Written as DNA, the CDR3 is TGCGCCAGCAGCTCGACAGGGCGGGTAGGTGGCTACACCTTC. This encodes CASSSTGRVGGYTF.

This chain uses TRBV10-3 with TRBJ2-7; D may be TRBD2 (5 bases). Deletions cut 11 bases from V and 3 bases from J, with 11 bases between. Germline V CDR1 and CDR2: ENHRY, SYGVKD. The CDR3 has 11 amino acids. The CDR3 sequence: CAVGGSYEQYF. The CDR3 nucleotides read TGTGCCGTCGGAGGAAGCTACGAGCAGTACTTC.

The chain couples TRBV21-1 to TRBJ1-2. TRBV21-1 is shown as a pseudogene. The CDR3 spans 14 residues. The CDR3 spells CASSKVEGRRGYTF. CDR3 nucleotide sequence: TGTGCCAGCAGCAAAGTGGAGGGGCGCAGAGGCTACACCTTC.

The chain combines TRBV5-5 with TRBJ1-1; D is unresolved. CDR3 length: 12 amino acids. V was shortened by 1 base and J by 4 bases, with 5 bases between the two germline ends. CDR1 and CDR2 (germline): SGHKS, YYEKEE (reference sequence). The DNA of the CDR3 is TGTGCCAGCAGCTTGACAGTCACTGAAGCTTTCTTT. Its translation is CASSLTVTEAFF.

The genes are TRBV5-1 and TRBJ1-2; 9 bases are a match to TRBD1. The germline V gene encodes CDR1 SGHRS and CDR2 YFSETQ. V was clipped by 5 bases and J by 8 bases; unmatched bases: 7. This CDR3 has 13 amino acids. Written as DNA, the CDR3 is TGCGCCAGCAGGTCCGGGACAGGGTACGGCTACACCTTC. It encodes CASRSGTGYGYTF.

The genes are TRBV14 and TRBJ2-1, with 7 bases matching TRBD2. Trimming removed 4 bases from V and 6 bases from J; junction bases left unmatched: 9. The CDR3 has 15 amino acids. Germline CDR1 is SGHDN and CDR2 is FVKESK. The CDR3 sequence is CASSPPGRGGNEQFF. CDR3 in DNA: TGTGCCAGCAGCCCCCCGGGGAGGGGCGGCAATGAGCAGTTCTTC.

The V and J genes are TRBV18 and TRBJ1-6; 9 nucleotides line up with TRBD1. With V trimmed by 5 bases and J by 4 bases, 0 bases remained unmatched. The germline V gene has CDR1 KGHSH and CDR2 LQKENI. The CDR3 spans 14 residues. Written as DNA, the CDR3 is TGTGCCAGCTCAGGGACAGGGTATAATTCACCCCTCCACTTT. This sequence encodes CASSGTGYNSPLHF.

The chain recombines TRBV20-1 with TRBJ2-7, with unresolved D. CDR3 length equals 9 residues. The germline V and J ends were trimmed by 3 bases and 7 bases, with 4 bases remaining between them. Germline V gene sequence: CDR1 DFQATT, CDR2 SNEGSKA (reference sequence). The CDR3 DNA sequence: TGCAGTGCTAGTTCTGAGCAGTACTTC. Amino acid sequence: CSASSEQYF.

V is TRBV5-1 and J is TRBJ1-2; possibly TRBD1 for D (6 bases). Trimming left V 0 bases short and J 8 bases short, with 11 bases between. Germline loops: CDR1 SGHRS, CDR2 YFSETQ. This CDR3 comprises 13 residues. In DNA form, the CDR3 reads TGCGCCAGCAGCTTGGGCAGGGGCGACGGCTACACCTTC. This encodes CASSLGRGDGYTF.

The chain uses TRBV7-2 and TRBJ1-6; 7 bases line up with TRBD1. Germline V gives CDR1 SGHTA, CDR2 FQGNSA. The J segment lost 14 bases and the V segment lost 1 base, leaving 5 bases of the junction unmatched. The CDR3 length is 13 residues. The CDR3 protein is CASSLETGPALHF. As DNA, the CDR3 is TGTGCCAGCAGCTTAGAGACAGGGCCCGCCCTCCACTTT.

The chain uses TRBV15 and TRBJ1-4; 9 positions agree with TRBD1. The CDR3 totals 15 residues. V trimming: 3 bases; J trimming: 7 bases; junction bases outside the gene matches: 6. The germline V gene has CDR1 LNHNV and CDR2 YYDKDF (reference sequence). The CDR3 DNA is TGTGCCACCAGCAGCCAAACAGGGGGCGTTGAAAAACTGTTTTTT. Its translation is CATSSQTGGVEKLFF.

The CDR3 bases are TGTGCCAGCAGGCAGGGCGATGGCTACACCTTC. Its protein is CASRQGDGYTF. This sequence joins TRBV25-1 and TRBJ1-2; TRBD1 is a possible D gene (5 bases). This CDR3 region has 11 residues. The germline V gene encodes CDR1 MGHDK and CDR2 SYGVNS. V lost 6 bases to trimming and J lost 6 bases, with 8 bases between them.

This clone was seen only once. The chain combines TRBV4-1 with TRBJ2-5; 10 bases agree with TRBD1. CDR1 and CDR2 from the germline V gene are MGHRA and YSYEKL. The CDR3 covers 15 residues. Germline trimming cut 4 bases from V and 5 bases from J; bases unmatched to any gene: 7. As DNA, the CDR3 is TGCGCCAGCAGCCTGAGCGGACAGGGGGGCGAGACCCAGTACTTC. Residues: CASSLSGQGGETQYF.

J is TRBJ2-1 and V is TRBV7-2; a possible D gene is TRBD1 (6 bases). Trimming left V 3 bases short and J 1 base short, with 16 bases between. Looked up from germline, CDR1 is SGHTA and CDR2 is FQGNSA. This CDR3 region has 17 residues. The CDR3 region is CASSFTPGQISYNEQFF. The CDR3, as DNA: TGTGCCAGCAGCTTTACCCCCGGACAGATTTCCTACAATGAGCAGTTCTTC.

This chain connects TRBV5-6 to TRBJ1-2; possibly TRBD1 for D (5 bases). Deletions cut 3 bases from V and 8 bases from J, with 11 bases between. Looked up from germline, CDR1 is SGHDT and CDR2 is YYEEEE. The CDR3 is 12 residues long. As DNA, the CDR3 is TGTGCCAGCAGCTGGGGGAGGTCAGGCTACACCTTC. Amino acids: CASSWGRSGYTF.

The V gene is TRBV10-1, the J gene TRBJ2-4; the match to TRBD1 covers 9 bases. V lost 6 bases to trimming and J lost 8 bases; unmatched junction nucleotides: 5. Germline CDR1 reads WNHNN; CDR2 reads SYGVQD (reference sequence). CDR3 length: 13 residues. The chain's CDR3 is CASRRDREHIQYF. The CDR3 DNA follows: TGCGCCAGCAGACGGGACAGGGAACACATTCAGTACTTC.

The V call is TRBV6-5, the J call TRBJ2-7; 10 bases map to TRBD1. The CDR3 contains 14 residues. Germline V gene data show CDR1 as MNHEY and CDR2 as SVGAGI. V shed 5 bases and J 4 bases; nucleotides not matched to a gene: 5. CDR3 in DNA: TGTGCCAGCAGTCCCCGGGACAGGGGATACGAGCAGTACTTC. Its translation is CASSPRDRGYEQYF.

The rearrangement links TRBV19 to TRBJ1-1; possibly TRBD1 for D (5 bases). This CDR3 contains 15 residues. The V and J ends lost 1 base and 4 bases respectively, with 13 bases between them. Germline values: CDR1 LNHDA, CDR2 SQIVND (reference sequence). CDR3 residues: CASSIAGQGGTEAFF. The CDR3, as DNA: TGTGCCAGTAGTATAGCTGGTCAGGGTGGCACTGAAGCTTTCTTT.

The chain is built from TRBV9 and TRBJ2-7; tentative D call: TRBD2 (5 bases). The CDR3 extends over 13 amino acids. V dropped 0 bases and J dropped 6 bases, with 10 bases sitting between them. Germline V gives CDR1 SGDLS, CDR2 YYNGEE. The CDR3 nucleotides read TGTGCCAGCAGCGTAGTTTCCACTAGCGAGCAGTACTTC. It translates to CASSVVSTSEQYF.

The rearrangement uses TRBV7-6 and TRBJ2-3; a possible D gene is TRBD2 (5 bases). Germline CDR1 reads SGHVS; CDR2 reads FNYEAQ. This CDR3 is 13 amino acids long. Trimming left V 3 bases short and J 5 bases short, with 9 bases between. CDR3 in DNA: TGTGCCAGCAGCTTCGGGGTTGGAGATACGCAGTATTTT. It encodes CASSFGVGDTQYF.

The rearrangement links TRBV7-8 to TRBJ1-6, with 7 bases that match TRBD1. This CDR3 is built from 12 residues. The germline gives CDR1 SGHVS, CDR2 FQNEAQ. The V gene end was trimmed by 3 bases and the J gene end by 17 bases; junction bases not matched to a gene: 7. The chain's CDR3 is CASSFTTGAVHF. As DNA, the CDR3 is TGTGCCAGCAGCTTTACTACAGGGGCGGTCCACTTT.

The rearrangement joins TRBV5-6 to TRBJ1-3; D perhaps matches TRBD1 (5 bases). This CDR3 spans 14 amino acids. V lost 6 bases and J 2 bases, leaving 12 bases between the germline ends. Germline CDR1 reads SGHDT; CDR2 reads YYEEEE. DNA of the CDR3: TGTGCCAGCAACGTCGGGGGACCTGGAAACACCATATATTTT. Encoded protein: CASNVGGPGNTIYF.

The chain couples TRBV9 to TRBJ1-1, with 7 bases aligning to TRBD1. V lost 3 bases and J lost 6; bases outside the gene matches: 11. The CDR3 covers 15 residues. Germline V gene sequence: CDR1 SGDLS, CDR2 YYNGEE. DNA of the CDR3: TGTGCCAGCAGCGCTGAGACAGGGAGTTCGTCTGAAGCTTTCTTT. This encodes CASSAETGSSSEAFF.

This clone was counted only a few times. The chain carries TRBV27 and TRBJ2-7; TRBD1 agrees at 8 bases. The germline gives CDR1 MNHEY, CDR2 SMNVEV (reference sequence). After removal of 3 bases from V and 6 bases from J, the junction contained 10 bases not matched to a gene. The CDR3 contains 15 residues. The DNA for the CDR3 is TGTGCCAGCAGTTTTTCCCCGGACAGGGCGGGCGAGCAGTACTTC. Its translation: CASSFSPDRAGEQYF.

This chain links TRBV5-4 with TRBJ2-5, with 8 positions matching TRBD2. The CDR3 loop spans 14 amino acids. Germline CDR1 reads SGHNT; CDR2 reads YYREEE (reference sequence). V gave up 0 bases and J gave up 4 bases; unmatched junction bases: 2. CDR3 protein: CASSLAGGGETQYF. CDR3 in DNA: TGTGCCAGCAGCTTGGCCGGGGGGGGAGAGACCCAGTACTTC.

J is TRBJ2-2 and V is TRBV14; D unresolved. Trimming left V 0 bases short and J 10 bases short, with 3 bases between. The CDR3 length is 11 residues. Per germline, CDR1 SGHDN and CDR2 FVKESK. Here the CDR3 reads CASSQDVELFF. For the CDR3, the DNA is TGTGCCAGCAGCCAAGACGTGGAGCTGTTTTTT.

Only one count was recorded for this clone. The V gene is TRBV12-5, the J gene TRBJ1-2; D may be TRBD1 (5 bases). Germline CDR1 LGHNT, CDR2 FRNRAP. The CDR3 sequence is 12 residues long. The V gene lost 6 bases and the J gene lost 10 bases, with 15 bases spanning the gap. In DNA, the CDR3 is TGTGCTAGTGGCCCTGGATTGACAGCCTACACCTTC. It encodes CASGPGLTAYTF.